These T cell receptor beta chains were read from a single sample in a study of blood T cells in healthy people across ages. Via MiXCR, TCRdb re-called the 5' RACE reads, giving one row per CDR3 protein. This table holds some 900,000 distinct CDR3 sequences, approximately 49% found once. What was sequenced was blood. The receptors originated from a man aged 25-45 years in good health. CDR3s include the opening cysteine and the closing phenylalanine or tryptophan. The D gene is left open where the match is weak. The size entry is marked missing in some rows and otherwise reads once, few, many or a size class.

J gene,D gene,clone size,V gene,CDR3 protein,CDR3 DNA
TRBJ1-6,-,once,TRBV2,CASSDEGPKPLHF,TGTGCCAGCAGTGATGAGGGACCGAAACCCCTCCACTTT
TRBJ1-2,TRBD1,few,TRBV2,CASSGGTGLYGYTF,TGTGCCAGCAGCGGCGGGACAGGGCTCTATGGCTACACCTTC
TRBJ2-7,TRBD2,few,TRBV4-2,CASSHGSGGSSYEQYF,TGTGCCAGCAGCCACGGTAGCGGGGGGAGCTCCTACGAGCAGTACTTC
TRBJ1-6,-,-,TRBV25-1,CASSEPGTSVLHF,TGTGCCAGCAGTGAACCCGGGACGTCGGTTCTCCACTTT
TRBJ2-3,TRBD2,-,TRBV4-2,CASSQEKRDYTQYF,TGTGCCAGCAGCCAAGAGAAGCGGGATTATACGCAGTATTTT
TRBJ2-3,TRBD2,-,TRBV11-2,CASSLGTRRSTDTQYF,TGTGCCAGCAGCCTTGGGACTAGAAGGAGCACAGATACGCAGTATTTT
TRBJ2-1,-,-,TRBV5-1,CASSSEGVSGGSYNEQFF,TGCGCCAGCAGCTCGGAGGGCGTGTCAGGGGGCTCCTACAATGAGCAGTTCTTC
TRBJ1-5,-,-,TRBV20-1,CSAPPRRQGSNQPQHF,TGCAGTGCTCCTCCACGTCGGCAGGGAAGCAATCAGCCCCAGCATTTT
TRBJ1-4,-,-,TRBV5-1,CASNYGRDNEKLFF,TGCGCCAGCAACTACGGCAGAGATAATGAAAAACTGTTTTTT
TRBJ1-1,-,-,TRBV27,CASSFNRRVATEAFF,TGTGCCAGCAGTTTCAATCGTCGGGTCGCCACTGAAGCTTTCTTT
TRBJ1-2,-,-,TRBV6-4,CASSDEICGYTF,TGTGCCAGCAGTGACGAGATCTGTGGCTACACCTTC
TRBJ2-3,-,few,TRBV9,CASSADGLTDTQYF,TGTGCCAGCAGCGCCGACGGACTCACAGATACGCAGTATTTT
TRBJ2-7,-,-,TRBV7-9,CANSSGTSAPYEQYF,TGTGCCAACAGCTCCGGGACATCCGCCCCCTACGAGCAGTACTTC
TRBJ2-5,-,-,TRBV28,CASSLTWGQETQYF,TGTGCCAGCAGCCTGACCTGGGGCCAAGAGACCCAGTACTTC
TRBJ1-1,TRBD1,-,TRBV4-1,CASSKTGAEVTEAFF,TGCGCCAGCAGCAAGACAGGGGCAGAAGTGACTGAAGCTTTCTTT
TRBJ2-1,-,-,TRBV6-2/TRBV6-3,CASSRLGVGYNEQFF,TGTGCCAGCAGCCGACTAGGAGTAGGATACAATGAGCAGTTCTTC
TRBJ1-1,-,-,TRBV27,CASSLLPGRVEAFF,TGTGCCAGCAGTTTACTGCCCGGGCGTGTTGAAGCTTTCTTT
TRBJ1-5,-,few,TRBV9,CASSRQGSSNQPQHF,TGTGCCAGCAGTAGGCAGGGATCGAGCAATCAGCCCCAGCATTTT
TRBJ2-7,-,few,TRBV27,CASSLSGQLSYEQYF,TGTGCCAGCAGTTTATCGGGTCAACTCTCCTACGAGCAGTACTTC
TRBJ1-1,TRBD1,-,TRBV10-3,CAISGTGRNTEAFF,TGTGCCATCAGTGGGACAGGGAGGAACACTGAAGCTTTCTTT
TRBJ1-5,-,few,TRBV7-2,CASSFTKRDQPQHF,TGTGCCAGCAGCTTTACGAAACGGGATCAGCCCCAGCATTTT
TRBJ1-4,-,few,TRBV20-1,CSAREGRGFNEKLFF,TGCAGTGCTAGAGAGGGAAGAGGGTTTAATGAAAAACTGTTTTTT
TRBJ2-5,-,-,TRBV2,CASSESDETQYF,TGTGCCAGCAGTGAAAGCGATGAGACCCAGTACTTC
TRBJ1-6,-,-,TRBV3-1,CASSQNRDFHF,TGTGCCAGCAGCCAAAACCGGGACTTCCACTTT
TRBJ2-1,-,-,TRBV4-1,CASSQGARGPSYNEQFF,TGCGCCAGCAGCCAAGGGGCCCGGGGGCCTTCCTACAATGAGCAGTTCTTC
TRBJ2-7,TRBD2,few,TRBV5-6,CASSPRLARGSYEQYF,TGTGCCAGCAGCCCGCGACTAGCGAGGGGGTCCTACGAGCAGTACTTC
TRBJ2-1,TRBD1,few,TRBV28,CASSSRGEQFF,TGTGCCAGCAGTTCCAGGGGGGAGCAGTTCTTC
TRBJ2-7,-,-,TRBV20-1,CSAGHWDEQYF,TGCAGTGCGGGGCATTGGGACGAGCAGTACTTC
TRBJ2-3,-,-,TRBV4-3,CASSQQTGGTDTQYF,TGCGCCAGCAGCCAGCAGACAGGTGGAACAGATACGCAGTATTTT
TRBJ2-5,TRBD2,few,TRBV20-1,CSARGLAGLETQYF,TGCTCCGCTAGGGGGCTAGCGGGGCTTGAGACCCAGTACTTC
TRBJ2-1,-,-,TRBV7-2,CASSYDRGGFNEQFF,TGTGCCAGCAGCTACGACAGGGGAGGGTTCAATGAGCAGTTCTTC
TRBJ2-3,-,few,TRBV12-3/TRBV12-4,CASSPRVDTDTQYF,TGTGCCAGCAGCCCTCGGGTCGACACAGATACGCAGTATTTT